Listed below are T cell receptor beta chains from one sample, sequenced in a study of blood T cell repertoires in COVID-19. Data came from immunoSEQ multiplex PCR; TCRdb stores just in-frame clones and leaves some out. Seen here are 150,000 to 200,000 clones, roughly 87% observed once, and the top ten hold about 11%. Sequencing used PBMCs or T cells enriched from blood (not recorded which). These receptors were taken from a man aged 45-60 years who had recovered from COVID-19. CDR3s include the opening cysteine and the closing phenylalanine or tryptophan. Not every row has a clone size; where given, it reads once, few, many or a size class.

clone_size v_call cdr3_aa
NA TRBV5-1 CASIGGTATGELFF
NA TRBV19 CASGLLAGEQFF
NA TRBV23-1 CASSHSFETGGATTDTQYF
NA TRBV29-1 CSVRGTGTEAFF
few TRBV7-2 CASSPLTGMSYEQYF
NA TRBV9 CASSVGVGDIYEQYF
NA TRBV7-9 CASSLRDSRYEQYF
NA TRBV6-4 CASSPLAGVHRSSYEQYF
NA TRBV13 CASSLTGRTQETQYF
NA TRBV28 CASRSPRLAAAKNEQFF
few TRBV27 CASSLSVAGYNEQFF
few TRBV5-1 CASRGAGTGDYEQYF
NA TRBV7-2 CASSLDFGGGDEQYF
NA TRBV10-3 CAISKSVAGGLEDTQYF
NA TRBV5-1 CASSLEGASLTEAFF